This T cell receptor (beta chain) was found in a study of human T cells and chemical hapten exposure. Points from the study as a whole: PT1 expanded TCR counts and patch test score were linked, and their correlation was positive.

The germline CDR1 and CDR2 sequences are MDHEN and SYDVKM. V was trimmed by 2 bases and J by 3 bases, leaving 7 bases between them. CDR3 length: 13 amino acids. MiXCR was run by TCRdb on the RACE reads, yielding one entry per CDR3 protein. The sample records around 260,000 distinct CDR3 sequences, about 9% being singletons. Indicated time point: pre-sensitization, week 0. Documented treatment: therapeutic diphenylcyclopropenone sensitization with weekly scalp DPC. This clonotype was detected ten times or more. Antigen unknown. The V and J genes are TRBV28 and TRBJ2-5; D uncertain. This receptor was identified in a woman in her thirties or forties with alopecia areata. Some clones in this sample may be carry-over from other donors' samples. The source was whole blood, collected in connection with sensitization to the hapten diphenylcyclopropenone (DPC). CDR3 sequence reads: CASSLASEETQYF. The CDR3 nucleotides are TGTGCCAGCAGTTTAGCCTCTGAAGAGACCCAGTACTTC.